Each of the 24 T cell receptor beta chains below was sequenced from the same sample in a study of T cells in Graves' hyperthyroidism and ophthalmopathy. RNA transcripts yielded amplified TCR beta CDR3 regions. With the HTBI primer set, the TCR CDR3 went through a first round of RT-PCR. MiXCR, run by TCRdb on the multiplex PCR reads, gives a single entry per CDR3 protein. The table records around 300,000 distinct CDR3 sequences, around 13% of them present only once. Sequenced input: blood. All receptors come from a woman aged 40 to 55 with Graves' ophthalmopathy.

The chain uses TRBV10-3 and TRBJ1-4; weak D call: TRBD1 (5 bases). This CDR3 contains 15 residues. Per germline, CDR1 ENHRY and CDR2 SYGVKD. With 11 bases removed from V and 2 bases from J, the gap between germline ends came to 18 bases. The CDR3 DNA reads as TGTGCCTCGGCCTCAGGGTCAGGGACTAATGAAAAACTGTTTTTT. This encodes CASASGSGTNEKLFF.

This clonotype was seen more than once but under ten times. The CDR3 reads CASSLYGPNEKLFF. For the CDR3, the DNA is TGTGCCAGCAGTTTGTATGGACCTAATGAAAAACTGTTTTTT. V gene TRBV28 combines with J gene TRBJ1-4; D unresolved. CDR1 MDHEN and CDR2 SYDVKM come from the germline V gene. The V gene lost 3 bases and the J gene lost 3 bases, with 8 bases spanning the gap. The length of the CDR3 is 14 residues.

This clonotype was counted ten times or more. This rearrangement joins TRBV6-5 to TRBJ1-2; the D gene is possibly TRBD1 (6 bases). Germline V gives CDR1 MNHEY, CDR2 SVGAGI. This CDR3 has 15 residues. With 0 bases removed from V and 1 base from J, the gap between germline ends came to 9 bases. CDR3 loop: CASSYSEDSNYGYTF. CDR3 DNA sequence: TGTGCCAGCAGTTACTCGGAGGACAGTAACTATGGCTACACCTTC.

Note on this clonotype: A junction boundary mismatches the germline segment, possibly from a read error. The V gene is TRBV6-4, the J gene TRBJ2-1, with D possibly TRBD2 on 6 matching bases. The germline V gene has CDR1 MRHNA and CDR2 SNTAGT. The CDR3 spans 14 residues. CDR3 bases: TGTGCCCCCCTAAGCGGGTGCTCCTACGATGAGCAGTTCTTC. Protein: CAPLSGCSYDEQFF.

The table lists this clonotype with many counts. The V call is TRBV27, the J call TRBJ2-1; D might be TRBD1 (6 bases). V was cut by 4 bases and J by 2 bases, with 15 bases left in between. The germline V gene encodes CDR1 MNHEY and CDR2 SMNVEV (reference sequence). The CDR3 spans 16 residues. For the CDR3, the DNA is TGTGCCAGCAGTTCCGGACAGACTTACCCCTACAATGAGCAGTTCTTC. Translated, it gives CASSSGQTYPYNEQFF.

At least ten counts were recorded for this clonotype. V usage is TRBV28 and J usage is TRBJ2-7; TRBD1 matches at 9 bases. This CDR3 has 12 amino acids. In germline, CDR1 is MDHEN, CDR2 SYDVKM. Losses at the gene ends were 6 bases for V and 5 bases for J; bases not matched to a gene: 2. The CDR3 protein is CASRTGGDEQYF. CDR3 sequence (DNA): TGTGCCAGCAGGACAGGGGGTGACGAGCAGTACTTC.

The V and J genes are TRBV18 and TRBJ2-2; D is perhaps TRBD2 (6 bases). Per germline, CDR1 KGHSH and CDR2 LQKENI. This CDR3 contains 15 residues. V was pared by 3 bases and J by 6 bases, with 14 bases between. The DNA of the CDR3 is TGTGCCAGCTCACCGTCCGGGACTCACGCCGGGGAGCTGTTTTTT. Protein: CASSPSGTHAGELFF.

This clonotype appeared many times. This rearrangement joins TRBV6-1 to TRBJ2-7; 9 nucleotides align to TRBD1. After removal of 6 bases from V and 7 bases from J, the junction contained 10 bases not matched to a gene. The CDR3 has 14 amino acids. CDR1 MNHNS and CDR2 SASEGT come from the germline V gene. This chain's CDR3 is CASRSGTGKNEQYF. The CDR3 DNA reads as TGTGCCAGCAGGTCCGGGACAGGGAAGAATGAGCAGTACTTC.

This clonotype was counted at least ten times. This sequence joins TRBV6-1 and TRBJ2-7; TRBD1 matches at 8 bases. Per the germline V gene, CDR1 is MNHNS and CDR2 is SASEGT. V shed 6 bases, J shed 3 bases, and the junction held 7 bases outside the gene matches. This CDR3 region has 14 residues. The CDR3 protein is CASSHAGGHYEQYF. DNA for the CDR3: TGTGCCAGCAGCCACGCAGGGGGCCACTACGAGCAGTACTTC.

This clonotype has at least ten counts. The junction differs from germline at one of its ends, possibly a read error. The chain has TRBV28 and TRBJ1-2; perhaps TRBD1 as D (5 bases). The CDR3 covers 16 residues. The germline V gene encodes CDR1 MDHEN and CDR2 SYDVKM. The CDR3 DNA sequence: TGTGCCAGCAGTTTTGCGGGACGGACCCTTAACGATGGCTACACCTTC. This codes for CASSFAGRTLNDGYTF.

A few counts support this clonotype. This chain links TRBV11-3 with TRBJ2-3, with D uncertain. The V gene's germline CDR1 is SGHNT and CDR2 YENEEA. Trimming pared 2 bases from V and 2 bases from J, leaving 8 bases between. The CDR3 is 14 amino acids. CDR3 residues: CASSLTSNTDTQYF. CDR3 DNA sequence: TGTGCCAGCAGCTTAACATCTAACACAGATACGCAGTATTTT.

V and J are TRBV27 and TRBJ1-5; no clear D gene. This CDR3 region has 14 residues. From germline, CDR1 is MNHEY and CDR2 SMNVEV (reference sequence). Trimming left V 5 bases short and J 3 bases short, with 11 bases between. DNA for the CDR3: TGTGCCAGCAGTGCTCCGGGTCACAATCAGCCCCAGCATTTT. This gives the protein CASSAPGHNQPQHF.

V and J are TRBV7-6 and TRBJ2-7; TRBD2 matches at 8 bases. The junction had 14 bases not matched to a gene; V was cut back by 6 bases and J by 4 bases. This CDR3 is built from 16 residues. In germline, CDR1 is SGHVS, CDR2 FNYEAQ. The CDR3 DNA is TGTGCCAGCAGTAACAACCCAGCGGGAGATTCTTACGAGCAGTACTTC. The encoded protein is CASSNNPAGDSYEQYF.

In this sample, this clonotype turned up many times. The rearrangement uses TRBV20-1 and TRBJ2-3, with 8 bases aligning to TRBD2. This CDR3 is built from 16 residues. Germline V CDR1 and CDR2: DFQATT, SNEGSKA (reference sequence). V lost 3 bases and J lost 9; bases outside the gene matches: 17. CDR3 loop: CSARLGSGGPQETQYF. As DNA, the CDR3 is TGCAGTGCTAGGTTAGGGTCGGGGGGGCCCCAAGAGACGCAGTATTTT.

The sample holds many counts of this clonotype. The chain links TRBV30 to TRBJ1-1; 8 bases are a match to TRBD1. Trimming cost V 8 bases and J 0 bases; bases outside gene matches: 11. Per germline, CDR1 GTSNPN and CDR2 SVGIG (reference sequence). CDR3 length: 15 residues. CDR3 coding DNA: TGTGCCGGCAGGACAGGGCCAAAAATGAACACTGAAGCTTTCTTT. It encodes CAGRTGPKMNTEAFF.

The sample holds many counts of this clonotype. This chain joins TRBV12-3 or TRBV12-4 and TRBJ2-1; 12 bases match TRBD2. Trimming cost V 6 bases and J 7 bases; bases outside gene matches: 7. The CDR3 has 15 amino acids. As DNA, the CDR3 is TGTGCCAGCAGCAGAACTAGCGGGGGGTGGAATGAGCAGTTCTTC. Translating gives CASSRTSGGWNEQFF.

This clonotype has ten or more counts. The chain has TRBV28 and TRBJ2-5, with 9 bases matching TRBD1. This CDR3 has 15 residues. The V gene's germline CDR1 is MDHEN and CDR2 SYDVKM. V shed 8 bases and J 5 bases; nucleotides not matched to a gene: 12. This CDR3 is CASSTYTGGAETQYF. The CDR3, as DNA: TGTGCCAGCTCAACTTATACAGGGGGCGCCGAGACCCAGTACTTC.

This clonotype has more than one count but fewer than ten. The V gene is TRBV5-6, the J gene TRBJ1-1, with D hard to call. Germline CDR1 is SGHDT and CDR2 is YYEEEE. With 2 bases removed from V and 7 bases from J, the gap between germline ends came to 12 bases. This CDR3 spans 13 amino acids. CDR3 sequence reads: CASSLGRVGEAFF. The CDR3 DNA follows: TGTGCCAGCAGCTTAGGTAGGGTAGGTGAAGCTTTCTTT. Combining the CDR3 with reference TRBV5-6 and TRBJ1-1 gives the whole variable domain DAGVTQSPTHLIKTRGQQVTLRCSPKSGHDTVSWYQQALGQGPQFIFQYYEEEERQRGNFPDRFSGHQFPNYSSELNVNALLLGDSALYLCASSLGRVGEAFFGQGTRLTVV.

This clonotype was counted ten times or more. V and J are TRBV15 and TRBJ1-1; perhaps TRBD1 as D (5 bases). CDR3 length: 13 residues. Deletions cut 8 bases from V and 0 bases from J, with 10 bases between. Germline-derived CDR1 and CDR2 are LNHNV and YYDKDF (reference sequence). The CDR3 sequence is CATAGQLNTEAFF. The CDR3 nucleotides are TGTGCCACCGCGGGGCAGTTGAACACTGAAGCTTTCTTT.

This clonotype was counted only a few times. This chain uses TRBV20-1 with TRBJ2-7, with 12 bases lining up with TRBD2. The CDR3 runs 14 residues. Germline V gene data show CDR1 as DFQATT and CDR2 as SNEGSKA (reference sequence). V dropped 6 bases and J dropped 6; count of bases not matched to a gene: 9. The CDR3 sequence: CSAALSSGGGEQYF. CDR3 DNA: TGCAGTGCCGCCTTGTCTAGCGGGGGGGGCGAGCAGTACTTC.

This clonotype was detected a few times. The rearrangement joins TRBV19 to TRBJ2-7; possible D gene TRBD2, 5 bases. V lost 4 bases, J lost 4 bases, and 11 bases lay in between. The CDR3 runs to 13 residues. Looked up from germline, CDR1 is LNHDA and CDR2 is SQIVND (reference sequence). CDR3 protein: CASSRTDLYEQYF. CDR3 bases: TGTGCCAGTAGTAGAACGGACTTATACGAGCAGTACTTC.

This clonotype was seen ten or more times. V gene TRBV28 combines with J gene TRBJ1-3, with a possible D match to TRBD1 (6 bases). The CDR3 is 16 amino acids. Germline assignment: CDR1 MDHEN and CDR2 SYDVKM. Trimming stripped 5 bases from V and 0 bases from J, with 14 bases between. For the CDR3, the DNA is TGTGCCAGCAGTCCGATGACAGGCTTCTCTGGAAACACCATATATTTT. Its translation: CASSPMTGFSGNTIYF.

This clonotype has more than one count but fewer than ten. The V and J genes are TRBV7-9 and TRBJ2-7; D is possibly TRBD1 (6 bases). This CDR3 has 15 residues. The V and J ends lost 4 bases and 3 bases respectively, with 16 bases between them. Per germline, CDR1 SEHNR and CDR2 FQNEAQ (reference sequence). Written as DNA, the CDR3 is TGTGCCAGCAGCTCCGCCCAGGGGACAAACTACGAGCAGTACTTC. The encoded protein is CASSSAQGTNYEQYF.

In its sample, this clonotype was seen many times. The chain couples TRBV3-1 to TRBJ1-5, with D uncertain. The CDR3 length is 14 residues. Trimming stripped 0 bases from V and 4 bases from J, with 7 bases between. Germline CDR1 is LGHDT and CDR2 is YNNKEL (reference sequence). For the CDR3, the DNA is TGTGCCAGCAGCCAAGACGGAATGAATCAGCCCCAGCATTTT. It codes for CASSQDGMNQPQHF.